The T cell receptor beta chain described here comes from a study of cytomegalovirus exposure and HLA in healthy donors. Study conclusions and caveats: Reportedly, diagnosis of cytomegalovirus status by the classifier showed high specificity and sensitivity.

The assay was immunoSEQ multiplex PCR, and TCRdb's table has in-frame clones only and misses some. The table has 250,000 or so clones, about 86% seen once. Germline V CDR1 and CDR2: LGHNA, YSLEER. The V gene end was trimmed by 0 bases and the J gene end by 1 base; junction bases not matched to a gene: 3. The CDR3 runs to 16 residues. With respect to this clone: Its matching antigen is unknown.

This chain connects TRBV4-3 to TRBJ2-3; 8 bases line up with TRBD2. The TCR sequence derives from a man aged 18 to 29 in good health and CMV-seronegative. The sample taken for sequencing was PBMCs. CDR3 DNA: TGCGCCAGCAGCCAAGACCGGACTAGCCGCACAGATACGCAGTATTTT. This translates into CASSQDRTSRTDTQYF.